The 24 T cell receptor beta chains presented below share a single source sample, sequenced in a study of blood T cell repertoires in COVID-19. The repertoire was sequenced with immunoSEQ multiplex PCR; TCRdb's copy has only in-frame clones and lacks some. The table has tens of thousands of clones, almost 90% seen once. Sequencing was done on a sample of peripheral blood. The receptors were sampled from a woman aged 70-85 years with acute or convalescent COVID-19.

The DNA for the CDR3 is TGCAGCGCCACCCGAGAGGGAGATTACTATGGCTACACCTTC. It translates to CSATREGDYYGYTF. J is TRBJ1-2 and V is TRBV29-1; D is unclear. The CDR3 consists of 14 residues. Germline CDR1 reads SQVTM; CDR2 reads ANQGSEA. The V end lost 7 bases, the J end lost 3 bases, and 18 bases lay between the germline ends.

The chain combines TRBV6-5 with TRBJ2-3; tentatively, D is TRBD2 (5 bases). The length of the CDR3 is 14 residues. V lost 1 base to trimming and J lost 4 bases, with 9 bases between them. Germline V CDR1 and CDR2: MNHEY, SVGAGI. The CDR3 coding sequence is TGTGCCAGCAGTTACTTGAGGGCGGCAGATACGCAGTATTTT. Translating gives CASSYLRAADTQYF.

The rearrangement links TRBV24-1 to TRBJ1-2; weak D call: TRBD1 (5 bases). The germline CDR1 and CDR2 sequences are KGHDR and SFDVKD. Trimming removed 5 bases from V and 6 bases from J, with 15 bases in between. The CDR3 spans 14 residues. Written as DNA, the CDR3 is TGTGCCACCAGTGCCGGGGGAGTGCGGGATGGCTACACCTTC. Residues: CATSAGGVRDGYTF.

This clone appeared once. The genes are TRBV18 and TRBJ2-5; D ambiguous. Germline-derived CDR1 and CDR2 are KGHSH and LQKENI. CDR3 length equals 14 residues. V was clipped by 3 bases and J by 2 bases, with 10 bases between them. Written as DNA, the CDR3 is TGTGCCAGCTCACCTAGACTCTCACAAGAGACCCAGTACTTC. Amino acid sequence: CASSPRLSQETQYF.

This clone was counted between two and nine times. This rearrangement joins TRBV12-3 or TRBV12-4 to TRBJ1-1; D is possibly TRBD1 (5 bases). The CDR3 sequence is 13 residues long. Trimming pared 3 bases from V and 3 bases from J, leaving 8 bases between. CDR3: CASSLDTYTEAFF. The CDR3 DNA reads as TGTGCCAGCAGTTTGGACACCTACACTGAAGCTTTCTTT.

This sequence joins TRBV19 and TRBJ2-1; D is possibly TRBD2 (5 bases). The CDR3 sequence is 18 residues long. Germline V lookup: CDR1 LNHDA, CDR2 SQIVND (reference sequence). The germline V and J ends were trimmed by 0 bases and 6 bases, with 21 bases remaining between them. CDR3 sequence reads: CASSIDQLGASPLNEQFF. CDR3 DNA sequence: TGTGCCAGTAGTATAGATCAGTTGGGAGCCAGCCCCCTCAATGAGCAGTTCTTC.

The chain combines TRBV5-1 with TRBJ1-1, with D possibly matching TRBD1 (6 bases). Trimming stripped 3 bases from V and 4 bases from J, with 16 bases between. This CDR3 contains 15 residues. The germline CDR1 and CDR2 sequences are SGHRS and YFSETQ. The CDR3 nucleotides read TGCGCCAGCAGCTCCGCACAGGGATCGATCACTGAAGCTTTCTTT. It encodes CASSSAQGSITEAFF.

V gene TRBV18 combines with J gene TRBJ2-7; TRBD1 matches at 7 bases. The CDR3 has 14 amino acids. Germline CDR1 and CDR2: KGHSH and LQKENI. The trim removed 4 bases at V and 3 bases at J, leaving 6 bases unmatched. The chain's CDR3 is CASSQLGDSYEQYF. CDR3 sequence (DNA): TGTGCCAGCTCACAACTGGGGGACAGCTACGAGCAGTACTTC. Full variable domain (outside the CDR3, taken from reference TRBV18 and TRBJ2-7): NAGVMQNPRHLVRRRGQEARLRCSPMKGHSHVYWYRQLPEEGLKFMVYLQKENIIDESGMPKERFSAEFPKEGPSILRIQQVVRGDSAAYFCASSQLGDSYEQYFGPGTRLTVT.

The gene calls are TRBV9 and TRBJ1-5; tentatively, D is TRBD1 (6 bases). Trimming stripped 3 bases from V and 0 bases from J, with 16 bases between. The CDR3 spans 17 residues. Germline lookup yields CDR1 SGDLS and CDR2 YYNGEE. CDR3 loop: CASSADSGHYSNQPQHF. The CDR3 region has the DNA TGTGCCAGCAGCGCAGATTCGGGACATTATAGCAATCAGCCCCAGCATTTT. Variable domain in full (rest from reference TRBV9 and TRBJ1-5): DSGVTQTPKHLITATGQRVTLRCSPRSGDLSVYWYQQSLDQGLQFLIQYYNGEERAKGNILERFSAQQFPDLHSELNLSSLELGDSALYFCASSADSGHYSNQPQHFGDGTRLSIL.

The rearrangement joins TRBV19 to TRBJ2-1; perhaps TRBD1 as D (6 bases). CDR1 and CDR2 from the germline V gene are LNHDA and SQIVND (reference sequence). The CDR3 runs 11 residues. V was cut by 8 bases and J by 7 bases, with 9 bases left in between. The DNA for the CDR3 is TGTGCCAGTCGCCAGGGGAATGAGCAGTTCTTC. It specifies CASRQGNEQFF.

This rearrangement joins TRBV5-1 to TRBJ1-1, with 8 bases lining up with TRBD1. The CDR3 has 13 residues. In germline, CDR1 is SGHRS, CDR2 YFSETQ. Trimming at V came to 2 bases and at J to 5 bases, leaving 2 bases not matched to a gene. The chain's CDR3 is CASSLQGVTEAFF. The CDR3 DNA reads as TGCGCCAGCAGCTTACAGGGGGTAACTGAAGCTTTCTTT.

The V call is TRBV21-1, the J call TRBJ1-6. TRBV21-1 is marked as a pseudogene. CDR3 length equals 14 residues. CDR3 nucleotides: TGTGCCAGCAGCAATGGGGAGACACACCAACCCCTCCACTTT. Translation: CASSNGETHQPLHF.

V usage is TRBV11-3 and J usage is TRBJ2-5, with D possibly being TRBD1 (6 bases). This CDR3 spans 13 amino acids. The V and J ends lost 5 bases and 2 bases respectively, with 9 bases between them. Germline CDR1 is SGHNT and CDR2 is YENEEA. The CDR3 region is CASSDGQQETQYF. CDR3 coding DNA: TGTGCCAGCAGCGACGGACAGCAAGAGACCCAGTACTTC. The whole variable domain, remainder taken from reference TRBV11-3 and TRBJ2-5, is EAGVVQSPRYKIIEKKQPVAFWCNPISGHNTLYWYLQNLGQGPELLIRYENEEAVDDSQLPKDRFSAERLKGVDSTLKIQPAELGDSAVYLCASSDGQQETQYFGPGTRLLVL.

This sequence joins TRBV7-9 and TRBJ2-2; TRBD1 is a possible D gene (5 bases). V was cut by 2 bases and J by 6 bases, with 13 bases left in between. CDR3 length: 15 amino acids. CDR1 and CDR2 (germline): SEHNR, FQNEAQ (reference sequence). This CDR3 reads CASSLPGRDSGELFF. The CDR3 DNA follows: TGTGCCAGCAGCTTACCTGGCAGGGATTCCGGGGAGCTGTTTTTT.

This chain connects TRBV5-1 to TRBJ2-3, with D possibly TRBD2 on 5 matching bases. Germline V gives CDR1 SGHRS, CDR2 YFSETQ. Between the trimmed V and J ends, which lost 0 bases and 5 bases, there was a span of 16 bases. The CDR3 totals 16 residues. The CDR3 bases are TGCGCCAGCAGCTTGGAGGGAGCCTTTGGGGTAGATACGCAGTATTTT. Protein sequence: CASSLEGAFGVDTQYF.

J is TRBJ2-7 and V is TRBV28; the D gene is possibly TRBD2 (6 bases). CDR1 and CDR2 from the germline V gene are MDHEN and SYDVKM. Trimming removed 10 bases at V and 1 base at J, with 23 bases between. The CDR3 length is 16 residues. Here the CDR3 reads CATTPKGGRVSYEQYF. CDR3 coding DNA: TGTGCCACTACCCCCAAGGGAGGCAGGGTGTCCTACGAGCAGTACTTC.

This clone was observed once. J is TRBJ2-1 and V is TRBV28; TRBD2 matches at 13 bases. Germline V lookup: CDR1 MDHEN, CDR2 SYDVKM. After removal of 5 bases from V and 9 bases from J, the junction contained 7 bases not matched to a gene. The CDR3 sequence is 15 residues long. The DNA for the CDR3 is TGTGCCAGCAGTCCCGTACTAGCGGGAGGGCCTGAGCAGTTCTTC. This encodes CASSPVLAGGPEQFF.

The chain carries TRBV4-2 and TRBJ1-5, with D unclear. Germline CDR1 and CDR2: LGHNA and YNFKEQ. With 2 bases removed from V and 7 bases from J, the gap between germline ends came to 12 bases. The CDR3 runs to 14 residues. The CDR3 DNA reads as TGTGCCAGCAGCCAACAAACGGGAGCGCAGCCCCAGCATTTT. Its translation is CASSQQTGAQPQHF.

J is TRBJ1-2 and V is TRBV18; 7 positions agree with TRBD1. Per germline, CDR1 KGHSH and CDR2 LQKENI. The CDR3 has 15 amino acids. The V gene end was trimmed by 0 bases and the J gene end by 4 bases; junction bases not matched to a gene: 5. CDR3 bases: TGTGCCAGCTCACCACCGGGACAGTCTCTCTATGGCTACACCTTC. This encodes CASSPPGQSLYGYTF.

The CDR3 nucleotides are TGCAGCGTTGAACCTCTCTACCGGGGACAGGGGGGGTATGGCTACACCTTC. Translation: CSVEPLYRGQGGYGYTF. The rearrangement uses TRBV29-1 and TRBJ1-2; 11 bases are a match to TRBD1. CDR3 length equals 17 residues. Germline CDR1 reads SQVTM; CDR2 reads ANQGSEA. V lost 2 bases and J lost 5; bases outside the gene matches: 13.

This clone was detected only once. The chain uses TRBV6-5 and TRBJ2-7; 8 nucleotides line up with TRBD1. The V gene's germline CDR1 is MNHEY and CDR2 SVGAGI. J gave up 2 bases and V 11 bases, and 2 bases lay outside the gene matches. The CDR3 has 11 amino acids. As DNA, the CDR3 is TGTGCCGGACAGGGCCCCTACGAGCAGTACTTC. As protein: CAGQGPYEQYF.

V and J are TRBV24-1 and TRBJ2-3, with 7 bases fitting TRBD2. V lost 9 bases and J lost 0; bases outside the gene matches: 2. Germline CDR1 is KGHDR and CDR2 is SFDVKD. The CDR3 length is 13 residues. Here the CDR3 DNA reads TGTGCCACCGGGGGGGATAGCACAGATACGCAGTATTTT. This translates into CATGGDSTDTQYF.

The chain couples TRBV10-3 to TRBJ2-7; TRBD1 aligns across 7 bases. The CDR3 consists of 16 residues. With V trimmed by 6 bases and J by 2 bases, 13 bases remained unmatched. CDR1 and CDR2 (germline): ENHRY, SYGVKD. Written as DNA, the CDR3 is TGTGCCATCAGCAACCCGATTCGACAGGGAACCTACGAGCAGTACTTC. This encodes CAISNPIRQGTYEQYF.

The V and J genes are TRBV3-1 (or the pseudogene TRBV3-2) and TRBJ2-5; D gene uncertain. The CDR3 extends over 19 amino acids. V was shortened by 3 bases and J by 5 bases, with 28 bases between the two germline ends. Germline V gives CDR1 LGHDT, CDR2 YNNKEL (reference sequence). This CDR3 is CASSHQVVESNLGGETQYF. CDR3 DNA sequence: TGTGCCAGCAGCCACCAGGTGGTGGAATCTAATTTAGGTGGGGAGACCCAGTACTTC.